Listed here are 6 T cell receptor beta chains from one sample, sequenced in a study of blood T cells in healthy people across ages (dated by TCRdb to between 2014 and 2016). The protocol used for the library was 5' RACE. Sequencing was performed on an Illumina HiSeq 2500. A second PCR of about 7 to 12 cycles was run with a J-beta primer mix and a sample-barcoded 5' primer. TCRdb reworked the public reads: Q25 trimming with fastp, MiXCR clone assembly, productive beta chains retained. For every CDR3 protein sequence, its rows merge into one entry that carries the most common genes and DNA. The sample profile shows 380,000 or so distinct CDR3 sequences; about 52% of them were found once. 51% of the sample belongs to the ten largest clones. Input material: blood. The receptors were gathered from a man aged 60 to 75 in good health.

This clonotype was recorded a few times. The CDR3, as DNA: TGCAGCGCTAGAGCGGGAGTAGGCAATGAGCAGTTCTTC. It translates to CSARAGVGNEQFF. The chain couples TRBV29-1 to TRBJ2-1, with 8 bases matching TRBD2. The junction had 8 bases not matched to a gene; V was cut back by 7 bases and J by 6 bases. The germline CDR1 and CDR2 sequences are SQVTM and ANQGSEA. The CDR3 contains 13 residues.

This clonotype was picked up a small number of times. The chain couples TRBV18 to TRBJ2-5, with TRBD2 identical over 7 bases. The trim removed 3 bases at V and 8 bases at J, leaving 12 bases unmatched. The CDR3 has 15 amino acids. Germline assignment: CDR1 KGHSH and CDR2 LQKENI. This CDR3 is CASSPTAGSKRTQYF. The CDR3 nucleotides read TGTGCCAGCTCACCCACAGCGGGGTCCAAGAGAACCCAGTACTTC.

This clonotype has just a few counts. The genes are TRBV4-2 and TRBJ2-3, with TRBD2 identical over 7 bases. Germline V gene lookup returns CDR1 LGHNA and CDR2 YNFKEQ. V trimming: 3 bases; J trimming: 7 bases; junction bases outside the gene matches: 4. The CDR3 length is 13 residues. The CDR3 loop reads CASSQMGGNTQYF. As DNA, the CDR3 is TGTGCCAGCAGCCAGATGGGGGGGAATACGCAGTATTTT.

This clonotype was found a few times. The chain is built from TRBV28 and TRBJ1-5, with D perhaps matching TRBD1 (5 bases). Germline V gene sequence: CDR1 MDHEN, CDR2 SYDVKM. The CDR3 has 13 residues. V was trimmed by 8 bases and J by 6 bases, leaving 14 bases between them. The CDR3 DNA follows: TGTGCCAGCGGCCTCAGGGCAGGTCAGCCCCAGCATTTT. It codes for CASGLRAGQPQHF.

CDR3 sequence: CASSRQGRGGYTF. CDR3 sequence (DNA): TGTGCCAGCAGTAGACAGGGGAGGGGCGGCTACACCTTC. The chain carries TRBV6-5 and TRBJ1-2; 8 positions match TRBD1. With V trimmed by 5 bases and J by 8 bases, 7 bases remained unmatched. CDR1 and CDR2 from the germline V gene are MNHEY and SVGAGI. This CDR3 comprises 13 residues.

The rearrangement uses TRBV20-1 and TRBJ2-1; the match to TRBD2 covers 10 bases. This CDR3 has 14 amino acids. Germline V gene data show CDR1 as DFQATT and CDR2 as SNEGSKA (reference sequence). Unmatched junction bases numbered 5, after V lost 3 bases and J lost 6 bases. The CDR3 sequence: CSASSLAGVNEQFF. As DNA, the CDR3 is TGCAGTGCTAGTTCTCTAGCGGGGGTCAATGAGCAGTTCTTC.